This T cell receptor beta chain is drawn from a study of T cells after yellow fever vaccination. Findings of the study overall: Abundant clonotypes from the bulk population could get into FACS-sorted repertoires as contaminants.

J gave up 6 bases and V 2 bases, and 10 bases lay outside the gene matches. The CDR3 covers 15 residues. From germline, CDR1 is SGHNT and CDR2 YYREEE (reference sequence). The sample holds a few counts of this clonotype. The antigen remains undetermined. TCRdb called the 5' RACE reads again in MiXCR, with one record for every CDR3 protein. Of 110,000 to 150,000 distinct CDR3 sequences listed, approximately 6.6% are singletons. The material sequenced was CD4+ T cells sorted from PBMCs, taken 10 days after the yellow fever booster vaccination. The TCR comes from a man aged 25-45 years who received the YFV17D yellow fever vaccine. The chain employs TRBV5-4 and TRBJ2-5, with 7 bases lining up with TRBD1. The CDR3 sequence: CASSFGQDNLKTQYF. For the CDR3, the DNA is TGTGCCAGCAGCTTTGGACAGGATAATCTTAAGACCCAGTACTTC. The full variable domain, in which reference TRBV5-4 and TRBJ2-5 provide the parts outside the CDR3, is ETGVTQSPTHLIKTRGQQVTLRCSSQSGHNTVSWYQQALGQGPQFIFQYYREEENGRGNFPPRFSGLQFPNYSSELNVNALELDDSALYLCASSFGQDNLKTQYFGPGTRLLVL.